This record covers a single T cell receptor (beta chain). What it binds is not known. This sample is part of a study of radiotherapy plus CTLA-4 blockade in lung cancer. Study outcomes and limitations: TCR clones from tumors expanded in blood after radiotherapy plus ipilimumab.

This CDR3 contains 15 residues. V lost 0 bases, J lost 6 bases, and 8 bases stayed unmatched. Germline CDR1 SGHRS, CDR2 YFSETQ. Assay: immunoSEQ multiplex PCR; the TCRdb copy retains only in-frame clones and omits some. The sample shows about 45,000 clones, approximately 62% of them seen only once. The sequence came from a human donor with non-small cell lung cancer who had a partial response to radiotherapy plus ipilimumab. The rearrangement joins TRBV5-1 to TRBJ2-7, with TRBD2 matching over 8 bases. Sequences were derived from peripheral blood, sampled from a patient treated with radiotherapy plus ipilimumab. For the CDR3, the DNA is TGCGCCAGCAGCTTGGCCGGGACTAGTCAGGCCGAGCAGTACTTC. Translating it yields CASSLAGTSQAEQYF. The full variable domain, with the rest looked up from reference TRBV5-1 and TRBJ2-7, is KAGVTQTPRYLIKTRGQQVTLSCSPISGHRSVSWYQQTPGQGLQFLFEYFSETQRNKGNFPGRFSGRQFSNSRSEMNVSTLELGDSALYLCASSLAGTSQAEQYFGPGTRLTVT.